A selection of T cell receptor beta chains follows, all from one sample in a study of blood T cell repertoires in COVID-19. Sequencing was performed with immunoSEQ multiplex PCR; in TCRdb, only in-frame clones are kept and a portion is missing. The sample has around 100,000 clones, approximately 79% seen once. The sequenced material came from peripheral blood. Receptor source: a man between 65 and 85 years old with active or convalescent COVID-19. Both conserved end residues are trimmed from each CDR3. Each record gives: clone size, V gene, D gene, CDR3 length, CDR3 protein. The D gene is left open where the match is weak. The size field is filled for only some rows; it gives once, few, many or a size class.

clone_size: few
v_call: TRBV4-1
d_call: .
cdr3_length: 11
cdr3_aa: ASSQGAADEQF

clone_size: few
v_call: TRBV3-1/TRBV3-2
d_call: .
cdr3_length: 10
cdr3_aa: ASSQVEGGYT

clone_size: .
v_call: TRBV28
d_call: TRBD2
cdr3_length: 13
cdr3_aa: ASCGTSGRVNEQF

clone_size: .
v_call: TRBV18
d_call: .
cdr3_length: 14
cdr3_aa: ASSLLQGEGNTEAF

clone_size: .
v_call: TRBV4-2
d_call: .
cdr3_length: 14
cdr3_aa: ASSQDKRPPGNTIY

clone_size: few
v_call: TRBV6-1
d_call: TRBD1
cdr3_length: 14
cdr3_aa: ASSDRGPVYNSPLH

clone_size: many
v_call: TRBV19
d_call: TRBD1
cdr3_length: 12
cdr3_aa: ASSIGQEPGELF

clone_size: .
v_call: TRBV5-4
d_call: .
cdr3_length: 13
cdr3_aa: ASSWAWGEEKPQH

clone_size: .
v_call: TRBV30
d_call: TRBD1
cdr3_length: 9
cdr3_aa: AWRTGFEAF

clone_size: once
v_call: TRBV29-1
d_call: TRBD1
cdr3_length: 13
cdr3_aa: SVEEEGQGGNGYT

clone_size: .
v_call: TRBV28
d_call: TRBD2
cdr3_length: 12
cdr3_aa: ASSRGDLAGGPF

clone_size: few
v_call: TRBV3-1/TRBV3-2
d_call: TRBD1
cdr3_length: 13
cdr3_aa: ASSQPGQGTYEQY

clone_size: .
v_call: TRBV5-1
d_call: .
cdr3_length: 11
cdr3_aa: ASSGRSEQPQH

clone_size: .
v_call: TRBV19
d_call: .
cdr3_length: 10
cdr3_aa: ASSGLQETQY

clone_size: .
v_call: TRBV6-2/TRBV6-3
d_call: .
cdr3_length: 14
cdr3_aa: ASSYRGGQRTGELF

clone_size: .
v_call: TRBV5-8
d_call: .
cdr3_length: 11
cdr3_aa: ASSLVGEETQY

clone_size: .
v_call: TRBV5-1
d_call: TRBD1
cdr3_length: 12
cdr3_aa: ASSNYRGLETQY

clone_size: .
v_call: TRBV5-1
d_call: .
cdr3_length: 10
cdr3_aa: ASSLAVSTQY

clone_size: .
v_call: TRBV7-2
d_call: TRBD2
cdr3_length: 13
cdr3_aa: ASSLVRGTYNEQF

clone_size: .
v_call: TRBV7-8
d_call: .
cdr3_length: 15
cdr3_aa: ASSLGVREGGNQPQH

clone_size: .
v_call: TRBV15
d_call: .
cdr3_length: 12
cdr3_aa: ATSRGRDNYEQY

clone_size: .
v_call: TRBV10-3
d_call: .
cdr3_length: 11
cdr3_aa: AICPGSRTEAF

clone_size: .
v_call: TRBV28
d_call: .
cdr3_length: 13
cdr3_aa: ASSLVPGENYEQY

clone_size: few
v_call: TRBV7-9
d_call: TRBD1
cdr3_length: 14
cdr3_aa: ASSLAGTGRHTEAF

clone_size: .
v_call: TRBV3-1/TRBV3-2
d_call: TRBD1
cdr3_length: 12
cdr3_aa: ASSQVDRDTEAF

clone_size: .
v_call: TRBV27
d_call: .
cdr3_length: 11
cdr3_aa: ASSRRTEDTQY